What follows are 20 T cell receptor beta chains derived from one specimen sequenced in a study of T cells in Graves' hyperthyroidism and ophthalmopathy. From RNA transcripts, TCR beta CDR3 regions were amplified. TCR CDR3 underwent first-round RT-PCR with the HTBI primer set. TCRdb ran MiXCR on the multiplex PCR reads and lists one entry per CDR3 protein. The sample has 600,000 or so distinct CDR3 sequences, 15% to 20% seen once. Sequenced material: blood. The source of these receptors is a woman aged 25 to 39 with Graves' hyperthyroidism.

This clonotype was detected a few times. V gene TRBV28 combines with J gene TRBJ1-2, with D perhaps matching TRBD1 (5 bases). Trimming left V 6 bases short and J 0 bases short, with 14 bases between. The CDR3 consists of 15 residues. Germline loops: CDR1 MDHEN, CDR2 SYDVKM. DNA for the CDR3: TGTGCCAGCAGCCCCGGGGGGACGACTAACTATGGCTACACCTTC. Protein product: CASSPGGTTNYGYTF.

A few counts support this clonotype. V usage is TRBV29-1 and J usage is TRBJ1-2, with TRBD1 identical over 8 bases. V was pared by 3 bases and J by 8 bases, with 11 bases of the junction left unmatched. CDR3 length equals 14 residues. Germline V gene data show CDR1 as SQVTM and CDR2 as ANQGSEA. The CDR3 is CSVEPPDRAGGYTF. The DNA for the CDR3 is TGCAGCGTTGAGCCTCCGGACAGGGCAGGAGGCTACACCTTC.

V usage is TRBV12-3 or TRBV12-4 and J usage is TRBJ1-2, with D maybe TRBD1 (6 bases). The CDR3 spans 13 residues. V lost 7 bases to trimming and J lost 6 bases, with 15 bases between them. The CDR3 here is CASTELGGHGYTF. The CDR3 nucleotides read TGTGCCAGCACCGAACTGGGGGGGCATGGCTACACCTTC.

The sample holds many counts of this clonotype. The chain has TRBV20-1 and TRBJ2-7, with D possibly matching TRBD2 (6 bases). This CDR3 spans 16 amino acids. Germline values: CDR1 DFQATT, CDR2 SNEGSKA (reference sequence). V was clipped by 3 bases and J by 5 bases, with 23 bases between them. The DNA for the CDR3 is TGCAGTGCTAGGAATGACTTGGAGGGAGTCGGCGACGAGCAGTACTTC. This translates into CSARNDLEGVGDEQYF.

This clonotype was seen ten or more times. The J gene is TRBJ1-1, the V gene TRBV10-3; TRBD1 might be the D (5 bases). The V gene's germline CDR1 is ENHRY and CDR2 SYGVKD. This CDR3 has 16 residues. V was shortened by 6 bases and J by 7 bases, with 24 bases between the two germline ends. In DNA form, the CDR3 reads TGTGCCATCAGAGTGCTTACGGACGGGACGACCTATGAAGCTTTCTTT. Residues: CAIRVLTDGTTYEAFF.

The V call is TRBV14, the J call TRBJ1-1, with TRBD1 as a possible D gene (5 bases). CDR1 and CDR2 (germline): SGHDN, FVKESK. The CDR3 spans 18 residues. V was shortened by 0 bases and J by 4 bases, with 21 bases between the two germline ends. The CDR3 DNA reads as TGTGCCAGCAGCCAAGATAAGTTCAGGCCTAATGGGGGCACTGAAGCTTTCTTT. It encodes CASSQDKFRPNGGTEAFF. Full variable domain (outside the CDR3, taken from reference TRBV14 and TRBJ1-1): EAGVTQFPSHSVIEKGQTVTLRCDPISGHDNLYWYRRVMGKEIKFLLHFVKESKQDESGMPNNRFLAERTGGTYSTLKVQPAELEDSGVYFCASSQDKFRPNGGTEAFFGQGTRLTVV.

This clonotype was counted at least ten times. V is TRBV11-2 and J is TRBJ2-7; D may be TRBD1 (5 bases). Germline CDR1 SGHAT, CDR2 FQNNGV. Trimming pared 5 bases from V and 2 bases from J, leaving 13 bases between. The CDR3 sequence is 14 residues long. CDR3 sequence (DNA): TGTGCCAGCAGCGCGACAGCAGCTGCCTACGAGCAGTACTTC. Amino acid sequence: CASSATAAAYEQYF.

This clonotype was picked up a small number of times. The chain combines TRBV4-1 with TRBJ1-6; D is unclear. Per the germline V gene, CDR1 is MGHRA and CDR2 is YSYEKL. Trimming left V 2 bases short and J 14 bases short, with 10 bases between. The CDR3 has 12 residues. CDR3 protein: CASSQSGLTLHF. In nucleotides, the CDR3 is TGCGCCAGCAGCCAATCTGGGCTCACCCTCCACTTT.

About this clonotype: This could be a read error, since a much larger clone is one nucleotide away. The chain couples TRBV6-5 to TRBJ2-7, with D perhaps TRBD2 (5 bases). Germline V lookup: CDR1 MNHEY, CDR2 SVGAGI. This CDR3 comprises 17 residues. The V end lost 2 bases, the J end lost 9 bases, and 26 bases lay between the germline ends. CDR3 loop: CASSYVRSPREGNGQYF. CDR3 nucleotide sequence: TGTGCCAGCAGTTACGTTCGTTCGCCACGGGAAGGTAACGGGCAGTACTTC.

Points on this clonotype: A read error is possible here, since a much larger clone lies one base away. The conserved closing phenylalanine or tryptophan is absent in this CDR3, likely reflecting a read error. The V and J genes are TRBV11-3 and TRBJ2-7; tentatively, D is TRBD2 (6 bases). Trimming stripped 3 bases from V and 7 bases from J, with 10 bases between. Germline V gives CDR1 SGHNT, CDR2 YENEEA. CDR3 size: 12 residues. The CDR3 bases are TGTGCCAGCAGCTTTCGGGAGTGGGAGCAGTACCTC. Protein: CASSFREWEQYL.

This clonotype has just a few counts. This rearrangement joins TRBV6-2 or TRBV6-3 to TRBJ1-1; D gene uncertain. Trimming removed 4 bases at V and 0 bases at J, with 9 bases between. The germline CDR1 and CDR2 sequences are MNHEY and SVGEGT. The CDR3 has 14 residues. The CDR3 DNA reads TGTGCCAGCAGTTTGGTTTCTGTGAACACTGAAGCTTTCTTT. It yields the protein CASSLVSVNTEAFF.

This clonotype was seen only a few times. This chain joins TRBV5-1 and TRBJ1-1, with TRBD1 matching over 8 bases. Germline trimming cut 4 bases from V and 5 bases from J; bases unmatched to any gene: 16. Germline lookup yields CDR1 SGHRS and CDR2 YFSETQ. This CDR3 is built from 17 residues. The CDR3 is CASSNTPYRGSGTEAFF. DNA for the CDR3: TGCGCCAGCAGCAACACCCCCTACAGGGGGTCGGGTACTGAAGCTTTCTTT.

This clonotype occurred many times. The J gene is TRBJ2-3, the V gene TRBV2, with 8 bases lining up with TRBD2. CDR1 SNHLY and CDR2 FYNNEI come from the germline V gene. The CDR3 runs 15 residues. V was pared by 3 bases and J by 0 bases, with 2 bases of the junction left unmatched. CDR3 amino acids: CASSDSGTSTDTQYF. The CDR3 nucleotides are TGTGCCAGCAGTGATAGCGGGACTAGCACAGATACGCAGTATTTT.

This clonotype was seen repeatedly, ten times or more. This sequence joins TRBV7-9 and TRBJ2-7, with 8 bases matching TRBD2. This CDR3 contains 14 residues. J was trimmed by 4 bases and V by 5 bases; bases with no gene match: 7. CDR1 SEHNR and CDR2 FQNEAQ come from the germline V gene (reference sequence). The CDR3 DNA reads as TGTGCCAGCAGCCCGAGCGGGGGATTATACGAGCAGTACTTC. Translation gives CASSPSGGLYEQYF.

V usage is TRBV5-1 and J usage is TRBJ2-1; D ambiguous. The germline gives CDR1 SGHRS, CDR2 YFSETQ. The V gene lost 0 bases and the J gene lost 7 bases, with 8 bases spanning the gap. This CDR3 contains 13 residues. The CDR3 nucleotides read TGCGCCAGCAGCTTGGAGGGCTTAAATGAGCAGTTCTTC. Its protein product is CASSLEGLNEQFF.

The chain links TRBV6-1 to TRBJ2-4; 7 positions agree with TRBD2. After removal of 7 bases from V and 1 base from J, the junction contained 4 bases not matched to a gene. Germline-derived CDR1 and CDR2 are MNHNS and SASEGT. The CDR3 covers 14 residues. The CDR3 here is CASTSGGAKNIQYF. The CDR3 coding sequence is TGTGCCAGCACTAGCGGAGGGGCCAAAAACATTCAGTACTTC.

CDR3 in DNA: TGTGCCAGCAGCCAAGATCTTACAGTTATCCCGGGGACTAGCGGGAAAGGTACAGATACGCAGTATTTT. Translated: CASSQDLTVIPGTSGKGTDTQYF. The genes are TRBV7-2 and TRBJ2-3; 13 nucleotides match TRBD2. The CDR3 loop spans 23 amino acids. The J segment lost 3 bases and the V segment lost 5 bases, leaving 26 bases of the junction unmatched. Germline CDR1 and CDR2: SGHTA and FQGNSA.

This chain joins TRBV9 and TRBJ2-3; the match to TRBD2 covers 7 bases. CDR1 is SGDLS and CDR2 is YYNGEE in the germline V gene. The CDR3 sequence is 15 residues long. The V gene end was trimmed by 4 bases and the J gene end by 0 bases; junction bases not matched to a gene: 5. CDR3 nucleotide sequence: TGTGCCAGCAGCTCTAGCGGCCACAGCACAGATACGCAGTATTTT. Its protein product is CASSSSGHSTDTQYF.

The V call is TRBV5-5, the J call TRBJ1-1, with D possibly being TRBD1 (6 bases). The V end was cut by 0 bases, the J end by 4 bases, with 10 bases between. The CDR3 runs 14 residues. From germline, CDR1 is SGHKS and CDR2 YYEKEE (reference sequence). The CDR3 DNA reads TGTGCCAGCAGCTTGGTGGGGGCAGGCACTGAAGCTTTCTTT. It specifies CASSLVGAGTEAFF.

The chain joins TRBV29-1 to TRBJ2-2, with TRBD1 identical over 9 bases. The CDR3 is 14 amino acids. The J segment lost 6 bases and the V segment lost 4 bases, leaving 6 bases of the junction unmatched. CDR1 SQVTM and CDR2 ANQGSEA come from the germline V gene. The CDR3 here is CSVAGQGHAGELFF. In DNA form, the CDR3 reads TGCAGCGTTGCGGGACAGGGCCACGCCGGGGAGCTGTTTTTT.